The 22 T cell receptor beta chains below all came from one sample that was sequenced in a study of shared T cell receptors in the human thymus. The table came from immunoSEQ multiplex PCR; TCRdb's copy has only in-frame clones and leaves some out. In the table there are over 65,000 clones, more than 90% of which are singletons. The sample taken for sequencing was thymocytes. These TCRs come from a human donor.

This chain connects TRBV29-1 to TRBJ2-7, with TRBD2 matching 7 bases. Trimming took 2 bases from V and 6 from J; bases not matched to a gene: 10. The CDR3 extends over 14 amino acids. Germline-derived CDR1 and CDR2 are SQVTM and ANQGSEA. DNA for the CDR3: TGCAGCGTTGAAACTATGGTTGGGAGGGGCGAGCAGTACTTC. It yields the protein CSVETMVGRGEQYF.

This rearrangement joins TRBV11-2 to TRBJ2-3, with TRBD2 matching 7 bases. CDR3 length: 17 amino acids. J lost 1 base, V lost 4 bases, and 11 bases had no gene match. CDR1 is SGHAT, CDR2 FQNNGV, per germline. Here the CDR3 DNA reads TGTGCCAGCAGCTCCTCCTCCGGGGCGGGGGGCACAGATACGCAGTATTTT. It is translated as CASSSSSGAGGTDTQYF.

CDR3 DNA: TGTGCCAGCAGCCACCTACAGGGGGGCTCTGGAAACACCATATATTTT. Protein product: CASSHLQGGSGNTIYF. V and J are TRBV5-4 and TRBJ1-3, with TRBD1 identical over 8 bases. There are 16 residues in the CDR3. V gave up 4 bases and J gave up 0 bases; unmatched junction bases: 6. Germline CDR1 SGHNT, CDR2 YYREEE (reference sequence).

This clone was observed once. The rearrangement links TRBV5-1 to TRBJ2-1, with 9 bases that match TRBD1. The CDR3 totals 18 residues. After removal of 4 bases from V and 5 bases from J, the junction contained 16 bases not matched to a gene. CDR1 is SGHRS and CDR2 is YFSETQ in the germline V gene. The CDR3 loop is CASSAYSMTGGRHNEQFF. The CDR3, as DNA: TGCGCCAGCAGCGCCTACTCTATGACAGGGGGACGCCACAATGAGCAGTTCTTC.

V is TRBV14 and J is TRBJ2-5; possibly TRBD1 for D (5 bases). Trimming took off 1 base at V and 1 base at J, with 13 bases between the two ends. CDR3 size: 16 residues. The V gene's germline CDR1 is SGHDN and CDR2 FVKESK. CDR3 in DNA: TGTGCCAGCAGCCAAGGGGCTGGGGCATTCCAAGAGACCCAGTACTTC. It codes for CASSQGAGAFQETQYF.

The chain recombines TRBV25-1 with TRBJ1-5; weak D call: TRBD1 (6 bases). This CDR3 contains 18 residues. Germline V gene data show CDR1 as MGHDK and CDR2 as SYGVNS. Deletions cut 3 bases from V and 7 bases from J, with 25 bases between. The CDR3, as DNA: TGTGCCAGCAGTGATTCAGGGGTAGTTTCGGGGTCGGGGCAGCCCCAGCATTTT. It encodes CASSDSGVVSGSGQPQHF. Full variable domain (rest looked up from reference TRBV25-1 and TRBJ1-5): EADIYQTPRYLVIGTGKKITLECSQTMGHDKMYWYQQDPGMELHLIHYSYGVNSTEKGDLSSESTVSRIRTEHFPLTLESARPSHTSQYLCASSDSGVVSGSGQPQHFGDGTRLSIL.

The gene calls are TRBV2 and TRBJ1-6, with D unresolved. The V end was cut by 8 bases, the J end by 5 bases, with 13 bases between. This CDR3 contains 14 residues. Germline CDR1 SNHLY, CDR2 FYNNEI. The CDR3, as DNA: TGTGCCAGCTTCTATAGTCAGGATAATTCACCCCTCCACTTT. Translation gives CASFYSQDNSPLHF.

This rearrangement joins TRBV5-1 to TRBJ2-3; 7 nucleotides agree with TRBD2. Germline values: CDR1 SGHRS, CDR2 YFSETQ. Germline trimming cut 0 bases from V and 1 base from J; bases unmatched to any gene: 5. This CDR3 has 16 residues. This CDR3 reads CASSLVSGDRTDTQYF. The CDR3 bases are TGCGCCAGCAGCTTGGTGAGCGGGGACCGCACAGATACGCAGTATTTT. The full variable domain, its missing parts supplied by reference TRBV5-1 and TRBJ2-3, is KAGVTQTPRYLIKTRGQQVTLSCSPISGHRSVSWYQQTPGQGLQFLFEYFSETQRNKGNFPGRFSGRQFSNSRSEMNVSTLELGDSALYLCASSLVSGDRTDTQYFGPGTRLTVL.

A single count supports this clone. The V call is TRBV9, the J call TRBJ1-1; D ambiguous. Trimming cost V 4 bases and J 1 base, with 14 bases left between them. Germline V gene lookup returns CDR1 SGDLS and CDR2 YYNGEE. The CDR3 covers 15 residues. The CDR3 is CASSPRVQPNTEAFF. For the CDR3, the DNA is TGTGCCAGCAGCCCGAGGGTGCAGCCGAACACTGAAGCTTTCTTT.

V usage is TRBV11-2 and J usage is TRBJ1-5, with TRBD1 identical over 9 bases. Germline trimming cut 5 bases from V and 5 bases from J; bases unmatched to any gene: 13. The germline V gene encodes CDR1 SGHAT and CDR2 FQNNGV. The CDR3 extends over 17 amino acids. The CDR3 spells CASSPKPGTGWHQPQHF. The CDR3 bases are TGTGCCAGCAGCCCCAAGCCCGGGACAGGGTGGCATCAGCCCCAGCATTTT. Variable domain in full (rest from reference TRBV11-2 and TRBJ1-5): EAGVAQSPRYKIIEKRQSVAFWCNPISGHATLYWYQQILGQGPKLLIQFQNNGVVDDSQLPKDRFSAERLKGVDSTLKIQPAKLEDSAVYLCASSPKPGTGWHQPQHFGDGTRLSIL.

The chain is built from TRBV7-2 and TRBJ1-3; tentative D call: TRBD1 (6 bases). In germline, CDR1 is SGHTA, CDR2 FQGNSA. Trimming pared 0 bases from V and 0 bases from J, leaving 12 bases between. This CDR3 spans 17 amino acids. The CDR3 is CASSLAGAGPSGNTIYF. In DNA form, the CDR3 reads TGTGCCAGCAGCTTAGCGGGGGCGGGGCCCTCTGGAAACACCATATATTTT. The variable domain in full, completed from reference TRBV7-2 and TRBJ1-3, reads GAGVSQSPSNKVTEKGKDVELRCDPISGHTALYWYRQSLGQGLEFLIYFQGNSAPDKSGLPSDRFSAERTGGSVSTLTIQRTQQEDSAVYLCASSLAGAGPSGNTIYFGEGSWLTVV.

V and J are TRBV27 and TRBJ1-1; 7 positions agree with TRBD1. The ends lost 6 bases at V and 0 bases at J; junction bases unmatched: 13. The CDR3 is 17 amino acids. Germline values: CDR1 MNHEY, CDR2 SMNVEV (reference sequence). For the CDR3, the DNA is TGTGCCAGCAGCCCTACCGACAGGGTGTCCATGAACACTGAAGCTTTCTTT. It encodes CASSPTDRVSMNTEAFF.

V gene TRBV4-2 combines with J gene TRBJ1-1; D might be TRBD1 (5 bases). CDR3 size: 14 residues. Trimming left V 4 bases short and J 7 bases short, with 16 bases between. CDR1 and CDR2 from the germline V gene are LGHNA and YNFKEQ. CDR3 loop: CASSPGTGTYEAFF. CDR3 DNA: TGTGCCAGCAGCCCCGGTACCGGGACCTATGAAGCTTTCTTT.

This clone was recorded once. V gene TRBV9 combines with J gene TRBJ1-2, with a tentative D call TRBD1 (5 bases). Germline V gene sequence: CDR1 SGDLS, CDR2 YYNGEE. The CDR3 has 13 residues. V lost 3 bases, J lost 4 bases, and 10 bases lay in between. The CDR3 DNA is TGTGCCAGCAGCGCCTGGGACGCCTATGGCTACACCTTC. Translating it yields CASSAWDAYGYTF.

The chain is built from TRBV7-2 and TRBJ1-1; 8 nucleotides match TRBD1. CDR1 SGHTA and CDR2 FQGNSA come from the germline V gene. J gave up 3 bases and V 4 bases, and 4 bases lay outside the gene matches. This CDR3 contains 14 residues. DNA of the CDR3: TGTGCCAGCAGCTGCAGGGGGCAAGACACTGAAGCTTTCTTT. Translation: CASSCRGQDTEAFF.

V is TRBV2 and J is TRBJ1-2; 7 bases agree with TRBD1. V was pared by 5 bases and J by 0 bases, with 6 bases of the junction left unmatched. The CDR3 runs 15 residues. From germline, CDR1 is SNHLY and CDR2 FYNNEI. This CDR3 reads CASSRRQGANYGYTF. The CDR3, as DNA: TGTGCCAGCAGTCGTAGACAGGGCGCTAACTATGGCTACACCTTC.

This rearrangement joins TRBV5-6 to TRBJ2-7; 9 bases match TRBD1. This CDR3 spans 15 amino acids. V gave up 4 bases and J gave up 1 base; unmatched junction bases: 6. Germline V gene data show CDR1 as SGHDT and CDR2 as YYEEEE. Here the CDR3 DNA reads TGTGCCAGCAGCCCGGACAGGGGCTTTTCCTACGAGCAGTACTTC. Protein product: CASSPDRGFSYEQYF.

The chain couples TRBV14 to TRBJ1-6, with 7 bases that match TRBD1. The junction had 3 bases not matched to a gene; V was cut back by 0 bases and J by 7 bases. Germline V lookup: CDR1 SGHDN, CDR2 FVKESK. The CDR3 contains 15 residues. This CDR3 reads CASSQESRGNSPLHF. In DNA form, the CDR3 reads TGTGCCAGCAGCCAAGAGAGCAGGGGGAATTCACCCCTCCACTTT.

Here the CDR3 reads CASSLRSPGYYHLSYGYTF. CDR3 nucleotides: TGCGCCAGCAGCTTGAGGTCCCCAGGCTACTACCACCTCTCCTATGGCTACACCTTC. V and J are TRBV5-1 and TRBJ1-2, with no clear D. The CDR3 is made up of 19 amino acids. V shed 1 base and J shed 4 bases, with 26 bases lying between them. The V gene's germline CDR1 is SGHRS and CDR2 YFSETQ.

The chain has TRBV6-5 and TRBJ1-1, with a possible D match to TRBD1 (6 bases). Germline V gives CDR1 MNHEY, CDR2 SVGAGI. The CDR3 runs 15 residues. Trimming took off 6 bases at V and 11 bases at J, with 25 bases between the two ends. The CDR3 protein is CASSPQRNRVRSAFF. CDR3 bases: TGTGCCAGCAGCCCCCAACGAAACAGGGTGCGGAGCGCTTTCTTT.

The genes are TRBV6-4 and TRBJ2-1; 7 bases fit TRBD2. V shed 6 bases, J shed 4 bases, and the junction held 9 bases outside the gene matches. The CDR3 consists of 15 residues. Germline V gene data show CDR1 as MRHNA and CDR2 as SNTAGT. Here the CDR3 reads CASRLRGSPYNEQFF. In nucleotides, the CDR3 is TGTGCCAGCAGGTTGCGGGGGTCCCCTTACAATGAGCAGTTCTTC.

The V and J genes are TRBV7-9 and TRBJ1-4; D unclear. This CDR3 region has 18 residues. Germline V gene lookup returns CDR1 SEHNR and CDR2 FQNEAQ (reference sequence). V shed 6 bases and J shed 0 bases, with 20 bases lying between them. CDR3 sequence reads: CASSTIKGPLSTNEKLFF. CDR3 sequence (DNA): TGTGCCAGCAGTACCATAAAAGGACCGCTTTCAACTAATGAAAAACTGTTTTTT.